A selection of T cell receptor beta chains follows, all from one sample in a study of blood T cell repertoires in COVID-19. TCRdb's copy holds only in-frame clones and misses some; the assay was immunoSEQ multiplex PCR. The profile shows about 100,000 clones, roughly 80% of them singletons. The sample was peripheral blood. These TCRs come from a man aged 45 to 65 with active or convalescent COVID-19. The CDR3 runs from the conserved cysteine through the conserved F or W. D genes are given only for firm matches. Only part of the rows carry a size: once, few, many, or a class if the clone is expanded.

v_gene: TRBV11-2; abundance: NA; j_gene: TRBJ2-7; d_gene: TRBD2; CDR3nt: TGTGCCAGCAGCTTGCTAGCGGGGGGTGGCGGTAGCTACGAGCAGTACTTC; CDR3aa: CASSLLAGGGGSYEQYF
v_gene: TRBV6-5; abundance: NA; j_gene: TRBJ2-4; d_gene: TRBD1; CDR3nt: TGTGCCAGCAGTTACCGACAGGGTAGTAAAAACATTCAGTACTTC; CDR3aa: CASSYRQGSKNIQYF
v_gene: TRBV27; abundance: NA; j_gene: TRBJ1-6; d_gene: NA; CDR3nt: TGTGCCAGCAGTTTGTCAAGGGAGCGTGGATCACCCCTCCACTTT; CDR3aa: CASSLSRERGSPLHF
v_gene: TRBV5-4; abundance: once; j_gene: TRBJ2-3; d_gene: TRBD1; CDR3nt: TGTGCCAGCAGCGCAGACCGGGACAGCAACACAGATACGCAGTATTTT; CDR3aa: CASSADRDSNTDTQYF
v_gene: TRBV5-5; abundance: few; j_gene: TRBJ1-5; d_gene: TRBD1; CDR3nt: TGTGCCAGCAGCTTTCGGACAGGATCTAATCAGCCCCAGCATTTT; CDR3aa: CASSFRTGSNQPQHF
v_gene: TRBV7-3; abundance: NA; j_gene: TRBJ1-2; d_gene: NA; CDR3nt: TGTGCCAGCAGCTTAAGGGGCGATTCGAACTATGGCTACACCTTC; CDR3aa: CASSLRGDSNYGYTF
v_gene: TRBV13; abundance: NA; j_gene: TRBJ1-2; d_gene: TRBD1; CDR3nt: TGTGCCAGCAGCCGCGGACAGGGAGGTCTTGGCTACACCTTC; CDR3aa: CASSRGQGGLGYTF
v_gene: TRBV11-1; abundance: NA; j_gene: TRBJ2-5; d_gene: NA; CDR3nt: TGTGCCAGCGGCGGGACTGGGGGTAGAGGGACCCAGTACTTC; CDR3aa: CASGGTGGRGTQYF
v_gene: TRBV5-4; abundance: NA; j_gene: TRBJ1-3; d_gene: TRBD1; CDR3nt: TGTGCCAGCAGCAGGGACAGCTCTACCGGGGCTGGAAACACCATATATTTT; CDR3aa: CASSRDSSTGAGNTIYF
v_gene: TRBV11-2; abundance: NA; j_gene: TRBJ2-2; d_gene: NA; CDR3nt: TGTGCCAGCAGCTTGAGCAACACCGGGGAGCTGTTTTTT; CDR3aa: CASSLSNTGELFF
v_gene: TRBV11-3; abundance: NA; j_gene: TRBJ1-2; d_gene: NA; CDR3nt: TGTGCCAGCAGCAAAGAACAGGGAGGGTACACCTTC; CDR3aa: CASSKEQGGYTF
v_gene: TRBV6-5; abundance: NA; j_gene: TRBJ1-2; d_gene: NA; CDR3nt: TGTGCCAGCAGTTACTCGGGAGGGGCTGGCTACACCTTC; CDR3aa: CASSYSGGAGYTF
v_gene: TRBV5-1; abundance: few; j_gene: TRBJ2-2; d_gene: TRBD1; CDR3nt: TGCGCCAGCAGCTCCAGCCAGGGGGTCGGGGAGCTGTTTTTT; CDR3aa: CASSSSQGVGELFF
v_gene: TRBV27; abundance: NA; j_gene: TRBJ2-1; d_gene: TRBD1; CDR3nt: TGTGCCAGCAGTTCCAGACAGGGGGCCTACAATGAGCAGTTCTTC; CDR3aa: CASSSRQGAYNEQFF
v_gene: TRBV29-1; abundance: once; j_gene: TRBJ1-2; d_gene: TRBD1; CDR3nt: TGCAGCGTTGGTCAGGGGGTCGGCTACACCTTC; CDR3aa: CSVGQGVGYTF
v_gene: TRBV4-1; abundance: NA; j_gene: TRBJ1-2; d_gene: NA; CDR3nt: TGCGCCAGCAGCCAAGAAGGTAGCCATGGCTACACCTTC; CDR3aa: CASSQEGSHGYTF
v_gene: TRBV3-1/TRBV3-2; abundance: NA; j_gene: TRBJ2-3; d_gene: TRBD2; CDR3nt: TGTGCCAGCAGCCAAGATCGGGCTAGCGGAACTAGCACAGATACGCAGTATTTT; CDR3aa: CASSQDRASGTSTDTQYF
v_gene: TRBV12-3/TRBV12-4; abundance: NA; j_gene: TRBJ2-2; d_gene: NA; CDR3nt: TGTGCCAGCAGTTTGATTCGGGGCGGGGAGCTGTTTTTT; CDR3aa: CASSLIRGGELFF
v_gene: TRBV19; abundance: NA; j_gene: TRBJ2-1; d_gene: NA; CDR3nt: TGTGCCAGCTCGCCCGGGACTGTCTACAATGAGCAGTTCTTC; CDR3aa: CASSPGTVYNEQFF
v_gene: TRBV6-1; abundance: few; j_gene: TRBJ2-4; d_gene: NA; CDR3nt: TGTGCCAGCAGTGAAGTGGGACTAGCCAAAAACATTCAGTACTTC; CDR3aa: CASSEVGLAKNIQYF
v_gene: TRBV5-1; abundance: few; j_gene: TRBJ2-1; d_gene: TRBD1; CDR3nt: TGCGCCAGCAGCTTGGGGGGACAGAGCTACAATGAGCAGTTCTTC; CDR3aa: CASSLGGQSYNEQFF
v_gene: TRBV7-2; abundance: NA; j_gene: TRBJ1-5; d_gene: NA; CDR3nt: TGTGCCAGCAGCTTAGTTTTGGCGGGCAATCAGCCCCAGCATTTT; CDR3aa: CASSLVLAGNQPQHF
v_gene: TRBV7-3; abundance: once; j_gene: TRBJ2-3; d_gene: TRBD1; CDR3nt: TGTGCCAGCAGTTTGGACAGGGGAGGCACAGATACGCAGTATTTT; CDR3aa: CASSLDRGGTDTQYF
v_gene: TRBV5-1; abundance: NA; j_gene: TRBJ1-6; d_gene: TRBD1; CDR3nt: TGCGCCAGCAGCTTGGGGGGACAGACGAGCTATAATTCACCCCTCCACTTT; CDR3aa: CASSLGGQTSYNSPLHF
v_gene: TRBV6-2/TRBV6-3; abundance: NA; j_gene: TRBJ1-1; d_gene: TRBD1; CDR3nt: TGTGCCAGCAGTCGCAGGGGGCACACTGAAGCTTTCTTT; CDR3aa: CASSRRGHTEAFF
v_gene: TRBV7-6; abundance: once; j_gene: TRBJ2-7; d_gene: TRBD1; CDR3nt: TGTGCCAGCAGCTATGAGACAGGGTCCTACGAGCAGTACTTC; CDR3aa: CASSYETGSYEQYF
v_gene: TRBV2; abundance: NA; j_gene: TRBJ2-7; d_gene: NA; CDR3nt: TGTGCCAGCAGCCAACAGGTTAGCTCCTACGAGCAGTACTTC; CDR3aa: CASSQQVSSYEQYF
v_gene: TRBV7-3; abundance: once; j_gene: TRBJ2-2; d_gene: NA; CDR3nt: TGTGCCAGCAGCGTCCAGGATACCGGGGAGCTGTTTTTT; CDR3aa: CASSVQDTGELFF
v_gene: TRBV19; abundance: NA; j_gene: TRBJ2-1; d_gene: NA; CDR3nt: TGTGCCAGTAGTACCGGAGAGCGTAGCGAGCAGTTCTTC; CDR3aa: CASSTGERSEQFF
v_gene: TRBV6-5; abundance: NA; j_gene: TRBJ2-7; d_gene: NA; CDR3nt: TGTGCCAGCAGCAGGGCTTCCTACGAGCAGTACTTC; CDR3aa: CASSRASYEQYF
v_gene: TRBV9; abundance: NA; j_gene: TRBJ1-1; d_gene: NA; CDR3nt: TGTGCCAGCAGCCGAACGGGGGGCGAAGCTTTCTTT; CDR3aa: CASSRTGGEAFF
v_gene: TRBV5-1; abundance: once; j_gene: TRBJ2-7; d_gene: NA; CDR3nt: TGCGCCAGCAGCTTGGAAGGCGGGGATTACGAGCAGTACTTC; CDR3aa: CASSLEGGDYEQYF
v_gene: TRBV10-3; abundance: NA; j_gene: TRBJ2-7; d_gene: NA; CDR3nt: TGTGCCATCAACAGCAACCCCTACGAGCAGTACTTC; CDR3aa: CAINSNPYEQYF
v_gene: TRBV4-2; abundance: NA; j_gene: TRBJ2-4; d_gene: NA; CDR3nt: TGTGCCAGCAGCCCGGGGAGTGGGTCGCTAGCCAAAAACATTCAGTACTTC; CDR3aa: CASSPGSGSLAKNIQYF
v_gene: TRBV18; abundance: NA; j_gene: TRBJ2-1; d_gene: TRBD1; CDR3nt: TGTGCCAGCTCACCAAAGACAGGGACCGACAATGAGCAGTTCTTC; CDR3aa: CASSPKTGTDNEQFF
v_gene: TRBV14; abundance: few; j_gene: TRBJ1-2; d_gene: TRBD1; CDR3nt: TGTGCCAGCAGCCGAAGCGGTGGGACAGGGAGTCGAGGCTACACCTTC; CDR3aa: CASSRSGGTGSRGYTF
v_gene: TRBV24-1; abundance: NA; j_gene: TRBJ1-2; d_gene: TRBD1; CDR3nt: TGTGCCACCAGTCCCACAGGGGGTATGAGAGGCTACACCTTC; CDR3aa: CATSPTGGMRGYTF
v_gene: TRBV6-5; abundance: NA; j_gene: TRBJ2-3; d_gene: TRBD2; CDR3nt: TGTGCCAGCAGTTACTACCTCCAAGCGGGGAGGGATACGCAGTATTTT; CDR3aa: CASSYYLQAGRDTQYF
v_gene: TRBV18; abundance: NA; j_gene: TRBJ1-2; d_gene: NA; CDR3nt: TGTGCCAGCTCTCCCGGGAGGGCTAACTATGGCTACACCTTC; CDR3aa: CASSPGRANYGYTF
v_gene: TRBV5-6; abundance: NA; j_gene: TRBJ1-2; d_gene: TRBD1; CDR3nt: TGTGCCAGCAGCTTCCTAGGACAGGGGGCCGACTATGGCTACACCTTC; CDR3aa: CASSFLGQGADYGYTF
v_gene: TRBV29-1; abundance: NA; j_gene: TRBJ2-1; d_gene: TRBD2; CDR3nt: TGCAGCGTCTCCGTGGCGGGAGGGGCCTACAATGAGCAGTTCTTC; CDR3aa: CSVSVAGGAYNEQFF
v_gene: TRBV19; abundance: few; j_gene: TRBJ1-5; d_gene: TRBD1; CDR3nt: TGTGCCAGTAGTATCCCAGGGGGAAAGCCCCAGCATTTT; CDR3aa: CASSIPGGKPQHF
v_gene: TRBV29-1; abundance: NA; j_gene: TRBJ2-7; d_gene: TRBD1; CDR3nt: TGCAGCGTTACCCCGGGACAGGGGTTCGAGCAGTACTTC; CDR3aa: CSVTPGQGFEQYF
v_gene: TRBV28; abundance: medium-sized; j_gene: TRBJ2-5; d_gene: NA; CDR3nt: TGTGCCAGCAGTTTCCCCTGGGGGGGCCAGGAGACCCAGTACTTC; CDR3aa: CASSFPWGGQETQYF
v_gene: TRBV7-3; abundance: few; j_gene: TRBJ2-5; d_gene: NA; CDR3nt: TGTGCCAGGGATGGGCTTAACCAAGAGACCCAGTACTTC; CDR3aa: CARDGLNQETQYF
v_gene: TRBV2; abundance: many; j_gene: TRBJ2-1; d_gene: TRBD2; CDR3nt: TGTGCCAGCAGTGATAGGTTGCGGGAGGGCGGTGATGAGCAGTTCTTC; CDR3aa: CASSDRLREGGDEQFF